The source of this T cell receptor (beta chain) is a study of Ad26.COV2.S vaccination and SARS-CoV-2 variants. Study summary: In the study, Ad26.COV2.S was injected intramuscularly once, or twice 56 days apart.

The protocol was immunoSEQ multiplex PCR, while the TCRdb copy is restricted to in-frame clones and leaves out a portion. The table has approximately 250,000 clones, around 85% seen once; the top ten hold approximately 3%. This clone was recorded once. As to treatment: roughly 18 received Ad26.COV2.S at low or high dose, single or two shots; 5 received placebo; per-sample allocation not given. At day 63 after the first vaccine or placebo injection, samples were drawn. The CDR3 length is 15 residues. With 2 bases clipped from V and 2 bases from J, the junction kept 0 bases outside the gene matches. The chain joins TRBV23-1 to TRBJ2-1; 10 bases match TRBD2. TRBV23-1 is treated as an ORF (open reading frame) with a function not yet certain. The TCR was taken from a person between 18 and 65 years old who received the Ad26.COV2.S COVID-19 vaccine or a placebo. The specimen was peripheral blood, collected in a trial of Ad26.COV2.S vaccine versus placebo. As DNA, the CDR3 is TGCGCCAGCAGTCAAACTAGCGGGACCTACAATGAGCAGTTCTTC. This translates into CASSQTSGTYNEQFF.